The 22 T cell receptor beta chains below come from one sample, sequenced in a study of PD-1 blockade in classical Hodgkin lymphoma. Brentuximab vedotin exposure varied, and every patient relapsed after autologous stem cell transplantation. Libraries were prepared by immunoSEQ multiplex PCR; TCRdb keeps only in-frame clonotypes and omits some of them. Altogether some 64,000 clones are present, 88% being singletons, with the ten largest covering approximately 12%. The sequencing used peripheral blood mononuclear cells (PBMCs), collected at baseline. The receptors stem from a human donor with classical Hodgkin lymphoma.

V usage is TRBV19 and J usage is TRBJ2-1, with a possible D match to TRBD2 (7 bases). Germline values: CDR1 LNHDA, CDR2 SQIVND (reference sequence). Deletions cut 1 base from V and 8 bases from J, with 12 bases between. This CDR3 is 14 amino acids long. The CDR3 bases are TGTGCCAGTAGTATAGGCAGGGGAGGGGATGAGCAGTTCTTC. Its translation: CASSIGRGGDEQFF.

The chain employs TRBV7-8 and TRBJ2-3; the D is unclear. V lost 2 bases to trimming and J lost 7 bases, with 10 bases between them. Looked up from germline, CDR1 is SGHVS and CDR2 is FQNEAQ. This CDR3 has 13 amino acids. DNA of the CDR3: TGTGCCAGCAGCTTAAGGGTCTCTTATACGCAGTATTTT. Protein sequence: CASSLRVSYTQYF.

V is TRBV9 and J is TRBJ1-2, with D maybe TRBD1 (5 bases). Germline lookup yields CDR1 SGDLS and CDR2 YYNGEE. V gave up 3 bases and J gave up 5 bases, with 20 bases separating them. This CDR3 has 16 residues. The chain's CDR3 is CASSATAQGSLYGYTF. CDR3 coding DNA: TGTGCCAGCAGCGCCACCGCCCAGGGCTCCTTATATGGCTACACCTTC.

The CDR3 sequence is CASPRGGGYTF. The CDR3, as DNA: TGTGCCAGCCCCCGGGGGGGAGGCTACACCTTC. This chain joins TRBV6-1 and TRBJ1-2, with a weak D call TRBD1 (5 bases). The length of the CDR3 is 11 residues. V was clipped by 8 bases and J by 8 bases, with 12 bases between them. Germline CDR1 reads MNHNS; CDR2 reads SASEGT.

The chain combines TRBV5-1 with TRBJ2-3; no definite D call. CDR1 SGHRS and CDR2 YFSETQ come from the germline V gene. The CDR3 covers 15 residues. V dropped 0 bases and J dropped 3 bases, with 11 bases sitting between them. CDR3 in amino acids: CASSLDHRVTDTQYF. CDR3 DNA: TGCGCCAGCAGCTTGGACCACCGGGTGACAGATACGCAGTATTTT.

This chain connects TRBV7-6 to TRBJ2-5; TRBD1 aligns across 9 bases. CDR1 SGHVS and CDR2 FNYEAQ come from the germline V gene. The CDR3 runs 16 residues. Trimming at V came to 3 bases and at J to 4 bases, leaving 9 bases not matched to a gene. The CDR3 loop is CASSFGQGNWGETQYF. CDR3 DNA sequence: TGTGCCAGCAGCTTCGGACAGGGGAATTGGGGAGAGACCCAGTACTTC.

This sequence joins TRBV28 and TRBJ1-2, with D unresolved. Between the trimmed V and J ends, which lost 11 bases and 4 bases, there was a span of 20 bases. Germline V gene sequence: CDR1 MDHEN, CDR2 SYDVKM. The CDR3 loop spans 14 amino acids. The CDR3 region has the DNA TGTGCCGTTACAGAAACCAGCTATAGCTATGGCTACACCTTC. Translating it yields CAVTETSYSYGYTF.

The chain uses TRBV19 and TRBJ2-5; 8 positions match TRBD1. Per the germline V gene, CDR1 is LNHDA and CDR2 is SQIVND (reference sequence). The CDR3 consists of 13 residues. The V gene end was trimmed by 4 bases and the J gene end by 5 bases; junction bases not matched to a gene: 3. Here the CDR3 reads CASSTDREETQYF. CDR3 sequence (DNA): TGTGCCAGTAGTACGGACAGGGAGGAGACCCAGTACTTC.

J is TRBJ1-5 and V is TRBV6-5; D gene ambiguous. V lost 5 bases, J lost 3 bases, and 11 bases lay in between. Germline V gene sequence: CDR1 MNHEY, CDR2 SVGAGI. The CDR3 sequence is 14 residues long. CDR3 DNA sequence: TGTGCCAGCAGTCCCGATCGTCTCAATCAGCCCCAGCATTTT. It is translated as CASSPDRLNQPQHF.

This clone was seen a single time. For the CDR3, the DNA is TGTGCCAGCAGCGGGACAGGGGAGGGGACCCAGTACTTC. It specifies CASSGTGEGTQYF. The chain carries TRBV6-5 and TRBJ2-5, with TRBD1 identical over 10 bases. From germline, CDR1 is MNHEY and CDR2 SVGAGI. The length of the CDR3 is 13 residues. After removal of 6 bases from V and 7 bases from J, the junction contained 5 bases not matched to a gene.

The chain combines TRBV27 with TRBJ1-5; TRBD1 aligns across 8 bases. The CDR3 has 16 residues. Germline loops: CDR1 MNHEY, CDR2 SMNVEV (reference sequence). Unmatched junction bases numbered 9, after V lost 6 bases and J lost 2 bases. CDR3 sequence reads: CASSHRRGLGNQPQHF. The CDR3 nucleotides are TGTGCCAGCAGCCACCGCAGGGGGCTAGGCAATCAGCCCCAGCATTTT.

J is TRBJ2-3 and V is TRBV9; perhaps TRBD2 as D (6 bases). Germline CDR1 is SGDLS and CDR2 is YYNGEE. The CDR3 contains 13 residues. Trimming took 4 bases from V and 6 from J, leaving 12 bases between them. The chain's CDR3 is CASSSWGEDTQYF. The CDR3 region has the DNA TGTGCCAGCAGCTCGTGGGGGGAGGATACGCAGTATTTT.

The rearrangement uses TRBV7-6 and TRBJ2-1; 8 bases are a match to TRBD2. Germline CDR1 is SGHVS and CDR2 is FNYEAQ. The V and J ends lost 2 bases and 8 bases, in that order; junction bases with no gene match: 11. This CDR3 contains 16 residues. CDR3 DNA: TGTGCCAGCAGCTTATCAGGACTAGCCTTTAAGGATGAGCAGTTCTTC. Translating gives CASSLSGLAFKDEQFF.

This sequence joins TRBV28 and TRBJ2-5; either TRBD1 or TRBD2 may supply D (7 bases each). V dropped 6 bases and J dropped 7 bases, with 21 bases sitting between them. The CDR3 sequence is 15 residues long. Germline V CDR1 and CDR2: MDHEN, SYDVKM. CDR3 DNA: TGTGCCAGCAGCCCAACCACCGACAGGGAGGGGACCCAGTACTTC. Its protein product is CASSPTTDREGTQYF.

This clone was seen only a few times. The chain recombines TRBV5-1 with TRBJ1-6, with a weak D call TRBD1 (6 bases). CDR3 length: 14 residues. V lost 1 base to trimming and J lost 8 bases, with 10 bases between them. Germline V lookup: CDR1 SGHRS, CDR2 YFSETQ. As DNA, the CDR3 is TGCGCCAGCAGCTTGAAGGCAGGGGATTCACCCCTCCACTTT. It codes for CASSLKAGDSPLHF.

The chain carries TRBV19 and TRBJ1-1; D possibly corresponds to TRBD1 (5 bases). The germline V and J ends were trimmed by 6 bases and 11 bases, with 19 bases remaining between them. This CDR3 spans 13 amino acids. Germline V gene sequence: CDR1 LNHDA, CDR2 SQIVND (reference sequence). The chain's CDR3 is CASSGDGDQSAFF. In DNA form, the CDR3 reads TGTGCCAGTAGCGGGGATGGGGACCAGAGCGCTTTCTTT.

The rearrangement uses TRBV28 and TRBJ1-2; D unresolved. Trimming cost V 5 bases and J 8 bases, with 12 bases left between them. This CDR3 spans 12 amino acids. Per germline, CDR1 MDHEN and CDR2 SYDVKM. The CDR3 loop reads CASSRHTNGYTF. The CDR3 DNA is TGTGCCAGCAGTAGACACACCAACGGCTACACCTTC.

The table lists this clone with a count of one. V gene TRBV7-2 combines with J gene TRBJ2-3; D possibly corresponds to TRBD2 (6 bases). The CDR3 is 16 amino acids. Trimming stripped 2 bases from V and 0 bases from J, with 12 bases between. Germline V lookup: CDR1 SGHTA, CDR2 FQGNSA. The CDR3 DNA reads TGTGCCAGCAGCTTAAGTCGGGGGACTAGCACAGATACGCAGTATTTT. This translates into CASSLSRGTSTDTQYF.

V usage is TRBV6-1 and J usage is TRBJ2-5; a possible D gene is TRBD2 (5 bases). V lost 2 bases and J 2 bases, leaving 9 bases between the germline ends. The CDR3 consists of 14 residues. Per germline, CDR1 MNHNS and CDR2 SASEGT. The CDR3 region is CASSEPGIQETQYF. CDR3 nucleotides: TGTGCCAGCAGTGAACCCGGGATACAAGAGACCCAGTACTTC.

The chain recombines TRBV7-8 with TRBJ1-1, with TRBD1 as a possible D gene (5 bases). This CDR3 comprises 12 residues. From germline, CDR1 is SGHVS and CDR2 FQNEAQ. The ends were cut back, 3 bases at V and 6 bases at J, with 8 bases in the middle. The CDR3 nucleotides read TGTGCCAGCAGCTTGGTGGGGGCTGAAGCTTTCTTT. It specifies CASSLVGAEAFF.

The chain recombines TRBV9 with TRBJ2-7; TRBD2 agrees at 10 bases. CDR1 is SGDLS and CDR2 is YYNGEE in the germline V gene. The CDR3 has 13 amino acids. The trim removed 3 bases at V and 5 bases at J, leaving 2 bases unmatched. In nucleotides, the CDR3 is TGTGCCAGCAGCGGACTAGCGGGCCACGAGCAGTACTTC. It specifies CASSGLAGHEQYF.

The V and J genes are TRBV7-8 and TRBJ1-4, with 7 bases that match TRBD1. Germline trimming cut 7 bases from V and 5 bases from J; bases unmatched to any gene: 10. Looked up from germline, CDR1 is SGHVS and CDR2 is FQNEAQ. The CDR3 is made up of 15 amino acids. The CDR3 DNA reads as TGTGCCAGCAATCGTCGTGGACAGGAGAATGAAAAACTGTTTTTT. Translation gives CASNRRGQENEKLFF.